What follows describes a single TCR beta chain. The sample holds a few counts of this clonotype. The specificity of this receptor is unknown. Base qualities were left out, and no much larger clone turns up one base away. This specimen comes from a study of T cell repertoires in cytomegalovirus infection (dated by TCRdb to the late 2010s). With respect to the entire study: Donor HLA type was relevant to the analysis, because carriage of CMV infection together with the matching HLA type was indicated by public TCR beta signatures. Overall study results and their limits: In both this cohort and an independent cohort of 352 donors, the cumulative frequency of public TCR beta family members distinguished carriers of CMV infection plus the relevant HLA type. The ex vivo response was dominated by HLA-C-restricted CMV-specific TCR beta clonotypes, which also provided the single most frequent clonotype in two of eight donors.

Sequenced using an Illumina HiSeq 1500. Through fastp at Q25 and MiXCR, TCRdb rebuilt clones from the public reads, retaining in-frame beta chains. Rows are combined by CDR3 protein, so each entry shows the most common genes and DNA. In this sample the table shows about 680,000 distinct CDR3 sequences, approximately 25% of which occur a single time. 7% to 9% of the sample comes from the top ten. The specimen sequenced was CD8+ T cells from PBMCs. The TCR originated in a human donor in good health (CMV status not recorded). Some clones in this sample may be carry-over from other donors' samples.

The DNA sequence is as follows: TGCAGTGCTAGGTGGGAAACCTCCTACGAGCAGTACTTC. It is translated as CSARWETSYEQYF. In this chain, TRBV20-1 is recombined with TRBJ2-7; no confident D gene assignment can be made. CDR1 and CDR2, looked up from the germline V gene (reference sequence), are DFQATT and SNEGSKA. The CDR3 contains 13 residues, cysteine and phenylalanine counted. Only the CDR3 part of the read is kept: 39 bases, read in frame from the first base. Deletion took 3 bases off V and 0 bases off J, with a span of 9 bases between the germline ends.